The clone carrying this T cell receptor (beta chain) was seen more than once but under ten times. Its matching antigen is unknown. This sample stems from a study of blood T cells in healthy people across ages. Findings of the study overall: Investigators viewed diversity estimates from one million T cells as underestimates, the study reported.

The CDR3 consists of 12 residues. V lost 6 bases, J lost 0 bases, and 5 bases lay in between. Germline CDR1 and CDR2: MNHEY and SVGAGI. The use of a sample-barcoded 5' primer and a J-beta primer mix characterized a second PCR of roughly 7 to 12 cycles. The study obtained at least 2.5 million CDR3-containing paired-end reads from every sample. TCRdb ran MiXCR on the 5' RACE reads and lists one entry per CDR3 protein. The repertoire has hundreds of thousands of distinct CDR3 sequences, about 34% of them found once; the top ten carry 10% to 15%. Specimen: blood. The sequence was collected from a man younger than 35 in good health. The rearrangement links TRBV6-5 to TRBJ1-2; D is ambiguous. The CDR3 DNA follows: TGTGCCAGCAGGGCACCTAACTATGGCTACACCTTC. This translates into CASRAPNYGYTF.